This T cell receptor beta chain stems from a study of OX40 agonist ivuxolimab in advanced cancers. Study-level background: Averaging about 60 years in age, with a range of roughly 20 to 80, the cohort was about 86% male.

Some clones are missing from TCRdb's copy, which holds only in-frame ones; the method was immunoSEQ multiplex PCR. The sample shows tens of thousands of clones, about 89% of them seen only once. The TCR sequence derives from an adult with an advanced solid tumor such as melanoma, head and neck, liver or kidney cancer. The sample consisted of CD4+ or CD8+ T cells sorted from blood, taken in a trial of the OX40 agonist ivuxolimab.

The CDR3 DNA is TGTGCCAGCTCACCACACAACTACGAGCAGTACTTC. Encoded protein: CASSPHNYEQYF. The chain links TRBV18 to TRBJ2-7; D is unresolved. Trimming left V 1 base short and J 3 bases short, with 4 bases between. The CDR3 runs to 12 residues. Germline V gene sequence: CDR1 KGHSH, CDR2 LQKENI. Combining the CDR3 with reference TRBV18 and TRBJ2-7 gives the whole variable domain NAGVMQNPRHLVRRRGQEARLRCSPMKGHSHVYWYRQLPEEGLKFMVYLQKENIIDESGMPKERFSAEFPKEGPSILRIQQVVRGDSAAYFCASSPHNYEQYFGPGTRLTVT.